One sample yielded the 13 T cell receptor beta chains listed below, sequenced in a study of OX40 agonist ivuxolimab in advanced cancers. Some clones are missing from TCRdb's copy, which holds only in-frame ones; the method was immunoSEQ multiplex PCR. The table shows under 20,000 clones, with 75% to 95% occurring only once. The sample here was CD4+ or CD8+ T cells sorted from blood, taken in a trial of the OX40 agonist ivuxolimab. The receptors were gathered from an adult with an advanced solid tumor such as melanoma, head and neck, liver or kidney cancer.

By sample share, this clone is large (0.1 to 1%). Other nucleotide sequences from this sample produce the same CDR3. The chain combines TRBV4-1 with TRBJ2-7; D uncertain. Germline assignment: CDR1 MGHRA and CDR2 YSYEKL. There are 13 residues in the CDR3. V was trimmed by 0 bases and J by 7 bases, leaving 10 bases between them. The CDR3 bases are TGCGCCAGCAGCCAAGATTATCTCAATGAGCAGTACTTC. The encoded protein is CASSQDYLNEQYF.

On this clone: One junction end does not reproduce the germline sequence, and a read error may be involved. The sample has other DNA sequences that encode this CDR3 too. J is TRBJ2-7 and V is TRBV7-6; D may be TRBD1 or TRBD2 (6 bases each). Germline V lookup: CDR1 SGHVS, CDR2 FNYEAQ. This CDR3 is 14 amino acids long. The chain's CDR3 is CASSLGSGEAEQYF. CDR3 DNA: TGTGCCAGTAGCTTAGGTTCAGGGGAGGCCGAGCAGTACTTC.

This chain links TRBV4-1 with TRBJ2-1, with 10 bases identical to TRBD2. Trimming removed 5 bases from V and 4 bases from J; junction bases left unmatched: 5. The CDR3 is 15 amino acids. CDR1 MGHRA and CDR2 YSYEKL come from the germline V gene. The CDR3 here is CASSLLAGFYNEQFF. In DNA form, the CDR3 reads TGCGCCAGCAGCTTACTAGCGGGATTTTACAATGAGCAGTTCTTC.

V usage is TRBV5-5 and J usage is TRBJ2-1; a weak D match, TRBD2 (5 bases). Trimming removed 4 bases from V and 5 bases from J, with 10 bases in between. Per germline, CDR1 SGHKS and CDR2 YYEKEE (reference sequence). This CDR3 contains 13 residues. The CDR3 protein is CASSQDSNNEQFF. DNA for the CDR3: TGTGCCAGCAGCCAGGACTCGAACAATGAGCAGTTCTTC.

In this sample, this clone turned up once. The rearrangement uses TRBV30 and TRBJ2-1, with 8 bases aligning to TRBD2. Germline CDR1 reads GTSNPN; CDR2 reads SVGIG (reference sequence). The CDR3 has 15 amino acids. Trimming cost V 4 bases and J 4 bases; bases outside gene matches: 9. The CDR3 DNA reads TGTGCCTGGAACCCGAGCGGGAGAGAGTACAATGAGCAGTTCTTC. Translating gives CAWNPSGREYNEQFF.

V is TRBV4-1 and J is TRBJ2-5, with 9 bases fitting TRBD1. The CDR3 contains 14 residues. Germline V gene data show CDR1 as MGHRA and CDR2 as YSYEKL. J was trimmed by 7 bases and V by 6 bases; bases with no gene match: 9. CDR3: CASSPRDRDRTQYF. CDR3 nucleotide sequence: TGCGCCAGCAGTCCCCGGGACAGGGATAGGACCCAGTACTTC.

This clone has just a few counts. In DNA form, the CDR3 reads TGCGCCAGCAGCTTGGTTTCCTACGAGCAGTACTTC. The encoded protein is CASSLVSYEQYF. The rearrangement links TRBV5-1 to TRBJ2-7; D gene uncertain. The CDR3 spans 12 residues. Per the germline V gene, CDR1 is SGHRS and CDR2 is YFSETQ. V lost 0 bases, J lost 1 base, and 2 bases lay in between.

The gene calls are TRBV6-1 and TRBJ2-5; D remains unclear. The CDR3 loop spans 13 amino acids. The V end was cut by 6 bases, the J end by 4 bases, with 12 bases between. Germline V gene data show CDR1 as MNHNS and CDR2 as SASEGT. In DNA form, the CDR3 reads TGTGCCAGCAGCGAAAGGAATGGAGAGACCCAGTACTTC. Amino acid sequence: CASSERNGETQYF.

This rearrangement joins TRBV19 to TRBJ1-2, with unresolved D. Deletions cut 5 bases from V and 1 base from J, with 14 bases between. The CDR3 extends over 15 amino acids. Germline lookup yields CDR1 LNHDA and CDR2 SQIVND (reference sequence). This chain's CDR3 is CASSPGIPLNYGYTF. CDR3 sequence (DNA): TGTGCCAGTAGTCCGGGAATACCTCTTAACTATGGCTACACCTTC.

This clone has only one observation. V usage is TRBV6-5 and J usage is TRBJ2-7; maybe TRBD2 (6 bases). The CDR3 contains 12 residues. V gave up 0 bases and J gave up 6 bases, with 6 bases separating them. Germline loops: CDR1 MNHEY, CDR2 SVGAGI. The DNA of the CDR3 is TGTGCCAGCAGTTACTCCGGGGGCGAGCAGTACTTC. Its protein is CASSYSGGEQYF.

V gene TRBV7-2 combines with J gene TRBJ1-1; D may be TRBD1 (5 bases). Germline CDR1 reads SGHTA; CDR2 reads FQGNSA. V was clipped by 1 base and J by 4 bases, with 10 bases between them. The CDR3 covers 14 residues. Here the CDR3 DNA reads TGTGCCAGCAGCTTAGTCGAAGGGGCCACTGAAGCTTTCTTT. This sequence encodes CASSLVEGATEAFF.

This clone was counted once. The gene calls are TRBV23-1 and TRBJ2-6; D gene uncertain. TRBV23-1 counts as an open reading frame of uncertain function. The V end was cut by 5 bases, the J end by 1 base, with 9 bases between. The CDR3 contains 15 residues. CDR3 in DNA: TGCGCCAGCAGTTTAAAGGGATCTGGGGCCAACGTCCTGACTTTC. This codes for CASSLKGSGANVLTF.

The rearrangement joins TRBV19 to TRBJ1-1; D is possibly TRBD1 (6 bases). The CDR3 has 13 amino acids. Germline V lookup: CDR1 LNHDA, CDR2 SQIVND (reference sequence). The germline V and J ends were trimmed by 8 bases and 11 bases, with 21 bases remaining between them. The CDR3 sequence is CASLPRDTISAFF. For the CDR3, the DNA is TGTGCCAGTCTTCCCCGGGACACCATTTCGGCTTTCTTT.